One and the same sample provided the 20 T cell receptor beta chains below, sequenced in a study of radiation and T cells in renal cell carcinoma. Method: immunoSEQ multiplex PCR; TCRdb's copy keeps in-frame clones and lacks some. The repertoire holds 90,000 to 100,000 clones, 70% to 90% seen once, with over 6% in the top ten. Time point noted: baseline pretreatment blood. Noted treatment: 15 Gy SBRT to primary tumor, nephrectomy 4 weeks later. This sample comprised blood, obtained from a patient whose treatment included radiotherapy and nephrectomy. These receptors all stem from a man between 45 and 60 years old with renal cell carcinoma.

The J gene is TRBJ2-5, the V gene TRBV5-1; D not resolved. CDR1 and CDR2 from the germline V gene are SGHRS and YFSETQ. The CDR3 loop spans 14 amino acids. Trimming left V 2 bases short and J 2 bases short, with 10 bases between. The CDR3, as DNA: TGCGCCAGCAGCTTTAGAAGTATTCAAGAGACCCAGTACTTC. Translating gives CASSFRSIQETQYF.

The genes are TRBV10-3 and TRBJ2-1, with TRBD1 identical over 9 bases. Germline values: CDR1 ENHRY, CDR2 SYGVKD. The CDR3 spans 15 residues. Germline trimming cut 0 bases from V and 7 bases from J; bases unmatched to any gene: 4. The CDR3 DNA reads as TGTGCCATCAGTGAGTCGAGGACAGGGGTGAATGAGCAGTTCTTC. Translation: CAISESRTGVNEQFF.

The rearrangement uses TRBV25-1 and TRBJ2-1, with TRBD2 matching 10 bases. CDR3 length: 16 amino acids. J gave up 4 bases and V 6 bases, and 9 bases lay outside the gene matches. CDR1 and CDR2 from the germline V gene are MGHDK and SYGVNS. The DNA of the CDR3 is TGTGCCAGCAGCAGACCGGGACTAGCGACTTACAATGAGCAGTTCTTC. This translates into CASSRPGLATYNEQFF.

The rearrangement joins TRBV6-5 to TRBJ1-2, with 7 bases matching TRBD1. The CDR3 has 14 residues. The V gene's germline CDR1 is MNHEY and CDR2 SVGAGI. Unmatched junction bases numbered 3, after V lost 2 bases and J lost 3 bases. Written as DNA, the CDR3 is TGTGCCAGCAGTTACCAGGGGGGTTACTATGGCTACACCTTC. Translation gives CASSYQGGYYGYTF.

This clone was detected only a few times. The sample carries other DNA sequences with the same CDR3. The chain carries TRBV6-1 and TRBJ1-5; no definite D call. Trimming cost V 1 base and J 0 bases, with 4 bases left between them. Germline V gene sequence: CDR1 MNHNS, CDR2 SASEGT. The CDR3 is 14 amino acids. The CDR3 protein is CASSEGLSNQPQHF. In DNA, the CDR3 is TGTGCCAGCAGTGAAGGTCTTAGCAATCAGCCCCAGCATTTT.

The chain combines TRBV2 with TRBJ2-5; D may match TRBD1 or TRBD2 (5 bases each). CDR1 SNHLY and CDR2 FYNNEI come from the germline V gene. The CDR3 totals 15 residues. Trimming took 6 bases from V and 4 from J, leaving 18 bases between them. The CDR3 nucleotides are TGTGCCAGCAGCTTTCAGGGAGCGTGGTCAGAGACCCAGTACTTC. Encoded protein: CASSFQGAWSETQYF.

In this sample, this clone turned up once. The rearrangement links TRBV10-3 to TRBJ1-1, with 10 bases that match TRBD1. The germline CDR1 and CDR2 sequences are ENHRY and SYGVKD. This CDR3 contains 16 residues. With 6 bases clipped from V and 2 bases from J, the junction kept 9 bases outside the gene matches. CDR3 sequence reads: CAISSRGTGENTEAFF. In nucleotides, the CDR3 is TGTGCCATCAGCAGTCGGGGGACAGGGGAAAACACTGAAGCTTTCTTT.

The chain employs TRBV7-6 and TRBJ2-7, with 14 bases lining up with TRBD2. The CDR3 is made up of 19 amino acids. Germline V gene lookup returns CDR1 SGHVS and CDR2 FNYEAQ. Losses at the gene ends were 5 bases for V and 3 bases for J; bases not matched to a gene: 15. DNA of the CDR3: TGTGCCAGCAGCCCCAGGGGGACTAGCGGGAGACTCACGCTCTACGAGCAGTACTTC. Protein: CASSPRGTSGRLTLYEQYF.

Turning to this clone: Other DNA sequences in the same sample also yield this CDR3. The CDR3 spells CASRTGAYGYTF. CDR3 nucleotide sequence: TGTGCCAGCAGAACAGGAGCCTATGGCTACACCTTC. The V gene is TRBV27, the J gene TRBJ1-2; possibly TRBD1 for D (5 bases). Germline lookup yields CDR1 MNHEY and CDR2 SMNVEV (reference sequence). The V gene lost 6 bases and the J gene lost 4 bases, with 9 bases spanning the gap. CDR3 length: 12 amino acids.

V usage is TRBV2 and J usage is TRBJ1-1; D not certain. Germline CDR1 and CDR2: SNHLY and FYNNEI. CDR3 length: 13 residues. The V gene lost 6 bases and the J gene lost 1 base, with 9 bases spanning the gap. DNA of the CDR3: TGTGCCAGCAGCCCTTGGGGGAACACTGAAGCTTTCTTT. It codes for CASSPWGNTEAFF.

This sequence joins TRBV19 and TRBJ1-3; TRBD1 aligns across 9 bases. From germline, CDR1 is LNHDA and CDR2 SQIVND (reference sequence). The CDR3 extends over 18 amino acids. J lost 4 bases, V lost 7 bases, and 17 bases had no gene match. CDR3 loop: CASTNNLQTGTGGNTIYF. As DNA, the CDR3 is TGTGCCAGTACAAACAACCTTCAAACCGGGACAGGGGGAAACACCATATATTTT. The full variable domain, with the rest looked up from reference TRBV19 and TRBJ1-3, is DGGITQSPKYLFRKEGQNVTLSCEQNLNHDAMYWYRQDPGQGLRLIYYSQIVNDFQKGDIAEGYSVSREKKESFPLTVTSAQKNPTAFYLCASTNNLQTGTGGNTIYFGEGSWLTVV.

V usage is TRBV19 and J usage is TRBJ1-2; D perhaps matches TRBD1 (6 bases). This CDR3 comprises 14 residues. The ends were cut back, 6 bases at V and 7 bases at J, with 18 bases in the middle. The germline V gene encodes CDR1 LNHDA and CDR2 SQIVND (reference sequence). The CDR3 here is CASRLPGVPRGYTF. The CDR3 bases are TGTGCCAGTAGACTACCAGGGGTTCCCCGTGGCTACACCTTC.

This clone was observed a handful of times. The V call is TRBV4-1, the J call TRBJ2-2; D may be TRBD1 (6 bases). Germline V gene sequence: CDR1 MGHRA, CDR2 YSYEKL. The V gene lost 4 bases and the J gene lost 4 bases, with 13 bases spanning the gap. The CDR3 covers 15 residues. For the CDR3, the DNA is TGCGCCAGCAGCCCTTGGACAGAATTCACCGGGGAGCTGTTTTTT. Amino acid sequence: CASSPWTEFTGELFF.

There are a few counts of this clone. V usage is TRBV2 and J usage is TRBJ2-2; 9 bases line up with TRBD1. The CDR3 extends over 13 amino acids. Germline assignment: CDR1 SNHLY and CDR2 FYNNEI. The ends lost 6 bases at V and 8 bases at J; junction bases unmatched: 4. The CDR3 region is CASRDRGIGELFF. The CDR3 bases are TGTGCCAGCAGGGACAGGGGAATTGGGGAGCTGTTTTTT.

V usage is TRBV27 and J usage is TRBJ1-5; 9 bases are shared with TRBD1. Per the germline V gene, CDR1 is MNHEY and CDR2 is SMNVEV (reference sequence). The CDR3 consists of 15 residues. J was trimmed by 4 bases and V by 4 bases; bases with no gene match: 5. CDR3 sequence (DNA): TGTGCCAGCAGTTCGGGACAGGGCTATAATCAGCCCCAGCATTTT. Translated, it gives CASSSGQGYNQPQHF.

V gene TRBV2 combines with J gene TRBJ1-1, with a possible D match to TRBD1 (6 bases). Germline V gives CDR1 SNHLY, CDR2 FYNNEI. This CDR3 comprises 14 residues. Trimming took off 4 bases at V and 3 bases at J, with 12 bases between the two ends. In DNA, the CDR3 is TGTGCCAGCAGTGGAGGGGGGGTGGACACTGAAGCTTTCTTT. The encoded protein is CASSGGGVDTEAFF.

The chain combines TRBV10-3 with TRBJ1-4, with a possible D match to TRBD1 (6 bases). The germline V gene has CDR1 ENHRY and CDR2 SYGVKD. The CDR3 has 14 residues. V lost 10 bases and J 4 bases, leaving 16 bases between the germline ends. Here the CDR3 DNA reads TGTGCCACTAAACAGACAGGCAATAATGAAAAACTGTTTTTT. Its protein is CATKQTGNNEKLFF.

This chain connects TRBV9 to TRBJ1-4, with 7 nucleotides matching TRBD1. The V and J ends lost 0 bases and 4 bases, in that order; junction bases with no gene match: 9. In germline, CDR1 is SGDLS, CDR2 YYNGEE. This CDR3 region has 17 residues. This chain's CDR3 is CASSVGDRADYNEKLFF. The CDR3 DNA reads TGTGCCAGCAGCGTAGGCGACAGGGCGGATTATAATGAAAAACTGTTTTTT.

This chain connects TRBV4-3 to TRBJ1-4; weak D call: TRBD1 (6 bases). V was pared by 3 bases and J by 4 bases, with 15 bases between. Germline-derived CDR1 and CDR2 are LGHNA and YSLEER. This CDR3 has 16 amino acids. This chain's CDR3 is CASSHGEGHDNEKLFF. CDR3 in DNA: TGCGCCAGCAGCCATGGGGAGGGACACGATAATGAAAAACTGTTTTTT.

V usage is TRBV5-1 and J usage is TRBJ1-4; D gene ambiguous. The CDR3 has 15 residues. Germline values: CDR1 SGHRS, CDR2 YFSETQ. The V gene lost 4 bases and the J gene lost 5 bases, with 15 bases spanning the gap. CDR3 sequence reads: CASSGTGLENEKLFF. The CDR3 DNA is TGCGCCAGCAGCGGTACGGGCCTGGAAAATGAAAAACTGTTTTTT.